A single T cell receptor beta chain is shown here with its context. Its antigen is not known. The CDR3 has 12 residues. V lost 9 bases and J lost 6, with 9 bases in between. Germline V gene data show CDR1 as SNHLY and CDR2 as FYNNEI. The data originate from a study of T-cell memory formation after mild COVID-19. Study in general: The study found TCR clusters largely donor specific. Study-wide points: For second-wave clones that peaked at day 37, SARS-CoV-2 specificity went unverified. There was a balanced CD4/CD8 profile in clones contracting day 15 to 85, and later expanders leaned CD4+.

TCRdb recomputed calls from the 5' RACE reads with MiXCR, one row per CDR3 protein. The sample yields roughly 260,000 distinct CDR3 sequences, about 16% seen once. The sample was PBMCs or a T cell subset sorted from them (not recorded which). The receptor's source is a man between 18 and 29 years old who had mild COVID-19 (a few samples of this study predate the infection). Cell type and time point are not known. The rearrangement joins TRBV2 to TRBJ1-6; D is uncertain. The CDR3 DNA follows: TGTGCCAGTAACAGATTTAATTCACCCCTCCACTTT. It is translated as CASNRFNSPLHF.